What follows is one T cell receptor (beta chain) and its context. The data derive from a study of control samples from healthy donors and cancer patients. Generated by immunoSEQ multiplex PCR, the TCRdb table keeps only in-frame clones and is missing some. This sample has around 170,000 clones, with roughly 88% found just once. This CDR3 spans 14 amino acids. V shed 0 bases and J shed 7 bases, with 11 bases lying between them. CDR1 and CDR2 (germline): SGHRS, YFSETQ. The chain joins TRBV5-1 to TRBJ2-1; D perhaps matches TRBD2 (5 bases). The sequence came from a woman aged 25 to 39 in good health. The sample comprised blood. The CDR3 loop reads CASSLGPGSNEQFF. The CDR3 coding sequence is TGCGCCAGCAGCTTGGGACCGGGGAGTAATGAGCAGTTCTTC. The variable domain in full, completed from reference TRBV5-1 and TRBJ2-1, reads KAGVTQTPRYLIKTRGQQVTLSCSPISGHRSVSWYQQTPGQGLQFLFEYFSETQRNKGNFPGRFSGRQFSNSRSEMNVSTLELGDSALYLCASSLGPGSNEQFFGPGTRLTVL.